This entry features one T cell receptor (beta chain) sequence. Its antigen is as yet unknown. The sample is drawn from a study of identifying expanded T cells in peripheral blood. Notes on the study in general: Clone count variance between approximately 2-week samples rose with total template count.

The CDR3 loop spans 17 amino acids. Trimming at V came to 4 bases and at J to 1 base, leaving 8 bases not matched to a gene. Looked up from germline, CDR1 is SGHDT and CDR2 is YYEEEE. TCRdb keeps only in-frame clones here, not all; method: immunoSEQ multiplex PCR. The profile shows under 150,000 clones, about 86% of them singletons. The sample was blood. This receptor was obtained from a person between 18 and 75 years old in good health. The V and J genes are TRBV5-6 and TRBJ1-1; TRBD1 matches 12 bases. The CDR3 is CASSDYRDRGPNTEAFF. The CDR3 DNA sequence: TGTGCCAGCAGCGACTACCGGGACAGGGGGCCGAACACTGAAGCTTTCTTT. The whole variable domain, filled in from reference TRBV5-6 and TRBJ1-1, reads DAGVTQSPTHLIKTRGQQVTLRCSPKSGHDTVSWYQQALGQGPQFIFQYYEEEERQRGNFPDRFSGHQFPNYSSELNVNALLLGDSALYLCASSDYRDRGPNTEAFFGQGTRLTVV.